The 18 T cell receptor beta chains below come from one sample, sequenced in a study of blood T cells in healthy people across ages. Primers used in a second PCR of about 7 to 11 cycles were a sample-barcoded 5' primer and a J-beta primer mix. TCRdb processed the 5' RACE reads anew with MiXCR; each CDR3 protein has one entry. Of 920,000 or so distinct CDR3 sequences listed, around 43% are singletons. The material sequenced was blood. Every receptor here comes from an older woman in good health.

The chain is built from TRBV5-1 and TRBJ2-6; 14 bases align to TRBD2. CDR3 length: 18 residues. From germline, CDR1 is SGHRS and CDR2 YFSETQ. Unmatched junction bases numbered 5, after V lost 3 bases and J lost 3 bases. The CDR3 DNA reads as TGCGCCAGCAGCTCTGGACTAGCGGGAGGAAGTGGGGCCAACGTCCTGACTTTC. Translated: CASSSGLAGGSGANVLTF.

This chain links TRBV20-1 with TRBJ2-1, with a tentative D call TRBD1 (5 bases). Trimming pared 7 bases from V and 6 bases from J, leaving 13 bases between. This CDR3 comprises 12 residues. From germline, CDR1 is DFQATT and CDR2 SNEGSKA (reference sequence). The CDR3 sequence: CSGTRLLNEQFF. In nucleotides, the CDR3 is TGCAGTGGGACAAGGCTTCTCAATGAGCAGTTCTTC.

A note on this clonotype: Compared with germline, one end of the junction differs, possibly owing to a read error. The gene calls are TRBV20-1 and TRBJ2-7; tentatively, D is TRBD1 (5 bases). There are 16 residues in the CDR3. Germline values: CDR1 DFQATT, CDR2 SNEGSKA (reference sequence). CDR3 nucleotide sequence: TGCAGCGCTAGACTGTCCCTTCAGGGTAAAACCTACGAGCAGTACTTC. The encoded protein is CSARLSLQGKTYEQYF.

The genes are TRBV27 and TRBJ2-1; the match to TRBD2 covers 9 bases. CDR3 length: 16 residues. The V gene end was trimmed by 2 bases and the J gene end by 6 bases; junction bases not matched to a gene: 8. The germline V gene encodes CDR1 MNHEY and CDR2 SMNVEV (reference sequence). CDR3 region: CASSLDGLATLNEQFF. CDR3 coding DNA: TGTGCCAGCAGTTTAGACGGACTAGCGACCCTCAATGAGCAGTTCTTC.

The chain couples TRBV4-2 to TRBJ2-1; no definite D call. The CDR3 length is 17 residues. Looked up from germline, CDR1 is LGHNA and CDR2 is YNFKEQ. V dropped 3 bases and J dropped 4 bases, with 19 bases sitting between them. The DNA for the CDR3 is TGTGCCAGCAGCCATCGGCAGGCACACGAATTGTACAATGAGCAGTTCTTC. Translation gives CASSHRQAHELYNEQFF.

This clonotype was counted between two and nine times. The chain recombines TRBV5-1 with TRBJ2-7; D gene ambiguous. Germline CDR1 is SGHRS and CDR2 is YFSETQ. This CDR3 has 14 amino acids. V was cut by 0 bases and J by 3 bases, with 10 bases left in between. This CDR3 reads CASSLDAVSYEQYF. The DNA for the CDR3 is TGCGCCAGCAGCTTGGATGCAGTCAGCTACGAGCAGTACTTC.

This chain connects TRBV5-6 to TRBJ2-3, with D perhaps TRBD2 (5 bases). This CDR3 has 15 residues. Germline CDR1 and CDR2: SGHDT and YYEEEE. Deletions cut 0 bases from V and 2 bases from J, with 10 bases between. CDR3 in amino acids: CASSLERIATDTQYF. CDR3 sequence (DNA): TGTGCCAGCAGCTTGGAGCGGATTGCCACAGATACGCAGTATTTT.

The sample holds a few counts of this clonotype. The chain combines TRBV29-1 with TRBJ2-3; 8 bases fit TRBD1. Losses at the gene ends were 4 bases for V and 0 bases for J; bases not matched to a gene: 0. Germline lookup yields CDR1 SQVTM and CDR2 ANQGSEA. The CDR3 is made up of 13 amino acids. The DNA for the CDR3 is TGCAGCGTTGGGACAGGGAGCACAGATACGCAGTATTTT. It codes for CSVGTGSTDTQYF.

The chain employs TRBV12-3 or TRBV12-4 and TRBJ2-1; D is perhaps TRBD2 (6 bases). The CDR3 runs to 15 residues. V lost 6 bases, J lost 7 bases, and 19 bases lay in between. This CDR3 reads CASSWAGGGGNEQFF. DNA for the CDR3: TGTGCCAGCAGCTGGGCAGGCGGAGGAGGGAATGAGCAGTTCTTC.

As regards this clonotype: A junction end diverges from the germline sequence, so it may reflect a read error. V usage is TRBV7-2 and J usage is TRBJ2-3; D gene unclear. Germline assignment: CDR1 SGHTA and CDR2 FQGNSA. The CDR3 is made up of 12 amino acids. CDR3 protein: CVSSFPPDTQYF. As DNA, the CDR3 is TGTGTCAGCAGCTTCCCCCCAGATACGCAGTATTTT.

This clonotype was counted only a few times. The CDR3 loop reads CATSRERGGYNEQFF. CDR3 in DNA: TGTGCCACCAGCAGAGAAAGGGGTGGGTACAATGAGCAGTTCTTC. This chain uses TRBV15 with TRBJ2-1, with D tentatively TRBD1 (5 bases). Germline V lookup: CDR1 LNHNV, CDR2 YYDKDF (reference sequence). Trimming took 0 bases from V and 4 from J, leaving 10 bases between them. CDR3 length: 15 amino acids.

In this sample, this clonotype turned up a few times. V is TRBV9 and J is TRBJ1-1; the D is unclear. The germline V and J ends were trimmed by 0 bases and 4 bases, with 10 bases remaining between them. The V gene's germline CDR1 is SGDLS and CDR2 YYNGEE. The CDR3 has 14 amino acids. The CDR3, as DNA: TGTGCCAGCAGCGTAGGTGGGGTGAGCACTGAAGCTTTCTTT. Translated: CASSVGGVSTEAFF.

CDR3 residues: CASSWGQGNTGELFF. The CDR3 region has the DNA TGCGCCAGCAGCTGGGGGCAGGGGAACACCGGGGAGCTGTTTTTT. The chain carries TRBV5-1 and TRBJ2-2; D perhaps matches TRBD1 (6 bases). From germline, CDR1 is SGHRS and CDR2 YFSETQ. Between the trimmed V and J ends, which lost 3 bases and 1 base, there was a span of 10 bases. CDR3 length: 15 residues. Variable domain in full (rest from reference TRBV5-1 and TRBJ2-2): KAGVTQTPRYLIKTRGQQVTLSCSPISGHRSVSWYQQTPGQGLQFLFEYFSETQRNKGNFPGRFSGRQFSNSRSEMNVSTLELGDSALYLCASSWGQGNTGELFFGEGSRLTVL.

V and J are TRBV5-6 and TRBJ2-1; D is unclear. This CDR3 region has 16 residues. With 1 base removed from V and 7 bases from J, the gap between germline ends came to 18 bases. Per germline, CDR1 SGHDT and CDR2 YYEEEE. CDR3 bases: TGTGCCAGCAGCTTGTTAGTGTCTACGGAACCGAATGAGCAGTTCTTC. Protein: CASSLLVSTEPNEQFF.

The chain recombines TRBV10-3 with TRBJ1-2; possibly TRBD1 for D (5 bases). V was trimmed by 3 bases and J by 4 bases, leaving 15 bases between them. The CDR3 consists of 15 residues. Germline assignment: CDR1 ENHRY and CDR2 SYGVKD. CDR3 amino acids: CAISDRRDGSYGYTF. The DNA for the CDR3 is TGTGCCATCAGTGACCGTAGGGACGGCAGCTATGGCTACACCTTC.

This clonotype was recorded a few times. The chain joins TRBV29-1 to TRBJ2-1; TRBD2 matches at 15 bases. Per germline, CDR1 SQVTM and CDR2 ANQGSEA. The V gene end was trimmed by 6 bases and the J gene end by 7 bases; junction bases not matched to a gene: 4. The CDR3 runs to 14 residues. The CDR3 DNA sequence: TGCAGCGTCGGACTAGCGGGAGGGCCAAATGAGCAGTTCTTC. This translates into CSVGLAGGPNEQFF.

The chain uses TRBV11-2 and TRBJ2-1; 9 bases are shared with TRBD2. This CDR3 is 17 amino acids long. Trimming cost V 6 bases and J 4 bases; bases outside gene matches: 13. CDR1 is SGHAT and CDR2 is FQNNGV in the germline V gene. The CDR3 sequence: CASSALAGLGLYNEQFF. CDR3 sequence (DNA): TGTGCCAGCAGTGCTCTAGCGGGATTGGGCCTTTACAATGAGCAGTTCTTC.

The chain carries TRBV5-1 and TRBJ2-4, with D perhaps matching TRBD2 (5 bases). Trimming took off 6 bases at V and 3 bases at J, with 13 bases between the two ends. The CDR3 is made up of 14 amino acids. From germline, CDR1 is SGHRS and CDR2 YFSETQ. The CDR3 region has the DNA TGCGCCAGCAACCGAGGGTTCGACAAAAACATTCAGTACTTC. Translation: CASNRGFDKNIQYF.